These 11 T cell receptor beta chains originate from one sample sequenced in a study of shared clonotypes between healthy human individuals. Generated by immunoSEQ multiplex PCR, the TCRdb table keeps only in-frame clones and is missing some. The profile covers roughly 480,000 clones, with 65% to 80% appearing a single time and approximately 12% taken by the ten largest. The sample comprised PBMCs. All receptors derive from a woman aged 40-49 years in good health. Some clones in this sample may be carry-over from other donors' samples.

This chain uses TRBV5-1 with TRBJ2-5; D possibly corresponds to TRBD1 (6 bases). The CDR3 is 13 residues long. V was pared by 5 bases and J by 2 bases, with 10 bases between. The germline CDR1 and CDR2 sequences are SGHRS and YFSETQ. CDR3 nucleotides: TGCGCCAGCAGTAGGGGGACGCAAGAGACCCAGTACTTC. Residues: CASSRGTQETQYF.

The chain links TRBV15 to TRBJ1-5; D unclear. V lost 5 bases and J lost 2, with 7 bases in between. CDR1 LNHNV and CDR2 YYDKDF come from the germline V gene (reference sequence). The CDR3 is 13 residues long. CDR3 in amino acids: CATSLKGNQPQHF. CDR3 DNA sequence: TGTGCCACCAGCCTTAAGGGCAATCAGCCCCAGCATTTT. The full variable domain, completed using reference TRBV15 and TRBJ1-5, is DAMVIQNPRYQVTQFGKPVTLSCSQTLNHNVMYWYQQKSSQAPKLLFHYYDKDFNNEADTPDNFQSRRPNTSFCFLDIRSPGLGDTAMYLCATSLKGNQPQHFGDGTRLSIL.

The chain recombines TRBV5-4 with TRBJ2-7; 10 bases are a match to TRBD1. The CDR3 loop spans 15 amino acids. Germline V gene sequence: CDR1 SGHNT, CDR2 YYREEE (reference sequence). Losses at the gene ends were 4 bases for V and 5 bases for J; bases not matched to a gene: 9. The CDR3 spells CASSAVDRGHNEQYF. For the CDR3, the DNA is TGTGCCAGCAGCGCCGTCGACAGGGGGCATAACGAGCAGTACTTC.

The rearrangement links TRBV10-3 to TRBJ1-5, with 8 bases lining up with TRBD1. Trimming at V came to 6 bases and at J to 7 bases, leaving 8 bases not matched to a gene. Germline CDR1 ENHRY, CDR2 SYGVKD. This CDR3 has 14 residues. The CDR3 region has the DNA TGTGCCATCAGCCAGGACAGGGTAACCCAGCCCCAGCATTTT. It yields the protein CAISQDRVTQPQHF.

The chain links TRBV2 to TRBJ2-3; perhaps D is TRBD1 or TRBD2 (5 bases each). CDR1 is SNHLY, CDR2 FYNNEI, per germline. The CDR3 sequence is 16 residues long. V was shortened by 3 bases and J by 5 bases, with 18 bases between the two germline ends. The CDR3 DNA is TGTGCCAGCAGTGACCAGGGAGATTCTCGTGTAGATACGCAGTATTTT. Its protein product is CASSDQGDSRVDTQYF.

The genes are TRBV19 and TRBJ2-7; TRBD2 matches 9 bases. The V gene's germline CDR1 is LNHDA and CDR2 SQIVND (reference sequence). After removal of 4 bases from V and 2 bases from J, the junction contained 6 bases not matched to a gene. The CDR3 runs to 15 residues. The DNA for the CDR3 is TGTGCCAGTAGTAGAACGCGGACTAGCGCCTACGAGCAGTACTTC. Encoded protein: CASSRTRTSAYEQYF.

The chain combines TRBV10-3 with TRBJ2-1; D uncertain. CDR3 length: 12 residues. Germline V CDR1 and CDR2: ENHRY, SYGVKD. V was trimmed by 6 bases and J by 1 base, leaving 4 bases between them. The CDR3 here is CAIRGSYNEQFF. Written as DNA, the CDR3 is TGTGCCATCAGAGGGTCCTACAATGAGCAGTTCTTC.

This clone came up a few times. CDR3 sequence reads: CSAQSVAEAFF. In DNA, the CDR3 is TGCAGCGCTCAATCAGTTGCAGAAGCTTTCTTT. The rearrangement uses TRBV29-1 and TRBJ1-1; D gene uncertain. The CDR3 consists of 11 residues. Germline lookup yields CDR1 SQVTM and CDR2 ANQGSEA. The germline V and J ends were trimmed by 7 bases and 8 bases, with 14 bases remaining between them.

The rearrangement links TRBV29-1 to TRBJ2-2, with D possibly being TRBD1 (5 bases). The germline V gene encodes CDR1 SQVTM and CDR2 ANQGSEA. V was cut by 0 bases and J by 4 bases, with 9 bases left in between. This CDR3 contains 14 residues. Here the CDR3 DNA reads TGCAGCGTTGAAGAAAGCAGGGCCACCGGGGAGCTGTTTTTT. Translated, it gives CSVEESRATGELFF.

The rearrangement uses TRBV19 and TRBJ2-1; TRBD2 might be the D (6 bases). CDR1 is LNHDA, CDR2 SQIVND, per germline (reference sequence). The CDR3 contains 17 residues. With 3 bases removed from V and 4 bases from J, the gap between germline ends came to 19 bases. This chain's CDR3 is CASSISLVSGSYNEQFF. In DNA form, the CDR3 reads TGTGCCAGTAGTATCTCCCTAGTGAGCGGGTCTTACAATGAGCAGTTCTTC.

A note on this clone: A clone one base away is much larger, so this may be a read error. The chain is built from TRBV28 and TRBJ1-3; 11 nucleotides line up with TRBD1. Looked up from germline, CDR1 is MDHEN and CDR2 is SYDVKM. The length of the CDR3 is 15 residues. V shed 6 bases, J shed 1 base, and the junction held 2 bases outside the gene matches. The CDR3 nucleotides are TGTGCCAGCAGAAGGGACAGGGGGTCTGGAAACACCATATATTTT. It is translated as CASRRDRGSGNTIYF.